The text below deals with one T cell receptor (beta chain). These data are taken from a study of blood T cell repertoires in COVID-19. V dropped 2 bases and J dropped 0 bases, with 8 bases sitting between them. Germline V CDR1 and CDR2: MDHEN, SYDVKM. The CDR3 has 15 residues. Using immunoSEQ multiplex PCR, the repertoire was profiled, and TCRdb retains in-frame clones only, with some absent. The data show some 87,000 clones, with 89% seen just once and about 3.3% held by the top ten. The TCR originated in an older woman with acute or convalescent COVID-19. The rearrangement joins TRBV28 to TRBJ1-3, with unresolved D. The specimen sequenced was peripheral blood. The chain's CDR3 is CASSLVAPSGNTIYF. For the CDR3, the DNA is TGTGCCAGCAGTTTAGTGGCTCCCTCTGGAAACACCATATATTTT.